The clone carrying this TCR beta chain came up many times. The antigen is unknown. The data were obtained in a study of blood T cells in healthy people across ages. Alongside a J-beta primer mix, a sample-barcoded 5' primer served in a second PCR lasting roughly 7 to 11 cycles. A template-switch adaptor with 12 random nucleotides tagged each cDNA molecule. Each CDR3 protein is one row after TCRdb ran MiXCR on the 5' RACE reads. The sample holds 1.5 million to 2 million distinct CDR3 sequences; roughly 28% are singletons and the top ten take less than 9.5%. Study-wide findings and caveats: Those diversity estimates obtained from one million T cells were thought to be underestimates. Without sorted subsets, naive and antigen-experienced compartments could not be conclusively compared.

Looked up from germline, CDR1 is SGHTA and CDR2 is FQGNSA. J lost 0 bases, V lost 4 bases, and 11 bases had no gene match. This CDR3 has 17 residues. V gene TRBV7-2 combines with J gene TRBJ2-7; 8 nucleotides line up with TRBD2. This receptor was obtained from a woman in her 30s in good health. The sample was blood. The CDR3 is CASSSWLAGASSYEQYF. Here the CDR3 DNA reads TGTGCCAGCAGCTCATGGCTAGCGGGCGCTAGCTCCTACGAGCAGTACTTC.